This T cell receptor (beta chain) was identified in a study of cytomegalovirus exposure and HLA in healthy donors (TCRdb year 2017). Regarding the research as a whole: In an earlier analysis of around 540 of the donors, 250 to 300 Gb of sequence data and some 100 million unique TCR beta sequences from about 190 million T cells were reported. HLA typing included class I and class II loci at four-digit resolution. Because of strong linkage in the cohort, roughly five DR-DQ haplotypes were treated as single units for association and clustering. An earlier analysis of fewer than 700 of the donors applied high-throughput TCR beta sequencing to assess whether each TCR beta V gene segment acted as functional or pseudogenic. To predict cytomegalovirus infection status, the study combined high-throughput TCR immunosequencing, statistical association of individual TCRs with disease status, and machine learning. In addition to the first cohort of 666 subjects, a separate validation cohort of 120 different subjects was used. Genome-wide SNP genotypes for about 60% of the roughly 700 donors were used in a later genetic analysis, which treated that subset as a discovery cohort. Typing coverage differed by locus: A, B, C, DRB1 and DQB1 were typed in roughly 620-630 donors, DQA1 in about 560, DPA1 in 600 to 610, and DPB1 in roughly 470. The study aimed to test whether cataloging public T cell receptors could reveal signatures of past pathogen exposure. Among around 400 genotyped donors of the cohort, an average of roughly 230,000 unique TCR beta nucleotide sequences was sequenced per donor, of which about 18% were non-productive. Donor age, sex, ethnicity and CMV serostatus were compiled alongside the repertoire data. The genetic ancestry cluster associated with self-reported Caucasian donors included roughly 84% of the approximately 400 genotyped donors. In the later analysis, no new phenotypic data were used to find candidate immune exposures; instead, reliance was placed on TCR beta sequences and their occurrence across donors. In a later analysis, previously published TCR beta repertoires from fewer than 750 donors were re-analyzed and high-resolution HLA genotyping was added so that TCR occurrence patterns could be studied. An early release covering roughly 600 HLA-typed donors comprised roughly 300 gigabases of sequencing data and tens of millions of unique TCR sequences. All discovery cohort repertoires had been generated using a single sequencing platform. The study profiled the T cell repertoires of some 610 subjects by immunosequencing and related them to cytomegalovirus serostatus.

Findings and caveats that apply to the study as a whole: A later analysis reported that several top co-occurrence clusters appeared linked to parvovirus B19, influenza, CMV and Epstein-Barr virus. A later analysis found that HLA-associated TCR beta chains were more clonally expanded and had lower generation probabilities than equally common non-associated chains. While some public TCRs were present in many individuals, most TCR sequences turned up only very rarely across donors. A later genetic analysis associated a missense DCLRE1C variant with V-gene and J-gene trimming of TCR beta chains, and an independent cohort replicated the association. At a false discovery rate of 0.05, a later analysis linked under 20,000 TCR beta sequences to specific HLA alleles. In vitro tests confirmed that a few of the cytomegalovirus-associated TCR beta chains recognize cytomegalovirus antigens. A further reported finding was that TCR beta sequences accurately predicted the HLA-A and HLA-B alleles for most subjects in the first cohort. A cluster of highly shared sequence variants was judged likely to be a technical artifact of the sequencing pipeline. A later analysis found that TCR association rates varied across HLA loci, with DRB1 alleles showing the most associated TCRs and HLA-C alleles the fewest. CMV serostatus was the only immune exposure information available for the cohort. In the study, around 150 TCR beta chains were listed as associated with cytomegalovirus. Because some donors lacked HLA typing at each locus, the association tests relied only on the typed subset. In an earlier analysis of around 600 of the donors, most TCR beta V segments appeared in productive rearrangements about 87% or about 30% of the time, broadly matching IMGT annotations. In this cohort, only TCR beta chains were sequenced, and detectable features were limited by the absence of alpha or paired-chain data. Some IMGT-functional V segments, including TRBV6-2 and TRBV6-3, could not be told apart with the 87-base-pair reads, so those segments were excluded. According to a later analysis, most CMV-associated TCR beta chains appeared to be HLA-restricted, and the HLA associations seemed to be driven largely by CMV exposure. The earlier analysis of almost 600 of the donors excluded 15 to 20 rarely observed V segments, including chromosome 9 orphons, because counts were too low. A later genetic analysis reported fewer N-insertions in productive TCRs among donors in an Asian-associated ancestry cluster than the roughly 690-donor mean. Correlated functional status among segregating V segments might reflect linkage disequilibrium, but an unknown experimental factor could not be ruled out. The presence/absence analyses assumed that sequencing depth was roughly uniform across donors, and that assumption may not be true. The classifier was reported to diagnose cytomegalovirus status with high specificity and sensitivity in both the original and validation cohorts. When HLA alleles, especially DR and DQ, strongly co-occurred, TCR associations were difficult to assign to individual alleles. According to the authors, the approach could potentially be generalized to other disease states and immunological phenotypes.

Notes on this clone: Its recognized antigen is unknown. No much larger clone is present one base from it, and per-base qualities are unavailable.

From the germline V gene, CDR1 is KGHSH and CDR2 is LQKENI. From the cysteine up to the phenylalanine, the CDR3 has a length of 19 residues. Just CDR3 DNA is preserved here, 57 bases in frame from base 1. Trimming costs V 1 base and J 0 bases, and their ends lie 16 bases apart. Library preparation employed the immunoSEQ multiplex PCR assay. For the multiplex PCR, a mixture combining 60 forward primers for TCR Vbeta segments and 13 reverse primers for TCR Jbeta segments was used. The CDR3 region of rearranged TCR beta genes was amplified from genomic DNA with a multiplex PCR assay. On the Illumina HiSeq System, the amplified TCR beta libraries were sequenced as 87-base-pair reads. The study's own analysis went as follows. Across the 700 or so repertoires, a later analysis counted around 80 million unique TCR beta chains, roughly 11 million of which were shared by at least two donors. Raw reads were error-corrected and collapsed into unique sequences with a nearest-neighbor algorithm that merged closely related sequences to remove PCR and sequencing errors. Alignment of CDR3 sequences to IMGT reference sequences was used to assign V, D and J gene segments. For a sequence to be retained, a match of at least six nucleotides to both a V gene segment and a J gene segment was required. Rearrangements were called productive when the CDR3 lacked stop codons and stayed in frame with V and J; all others were non-productive. CDR3 was defined according to IMGT convention as the region running from the second conserved V-encoded cysteine to the conserved J-encoded phenylalanine. Sequences without an unambiguous match to a single V gene segment were excluded from the earlier analysis of a few hundred of the donors. In an earlier analysis of approximately 500 of the donors, a V segment was called functional when productive rearrangements were above 56.7%, and segregating when the standard deviation between donors exceeded 5%. A statistical classification framework was developed to diagnose cytomegalovirus status using the catalog of TCR beta chain sequences. In a later analysis, V and J genes were assigned by comparing TCR nucleotide sequences against IMGT/GENE-DB human TR gene sequences. Using the TCRdist pipeline, a later analysis assigned CDR3 sequences along with most-parsimonious VDJ recombination scenarios. In a later analysis, each TCR beta chain was defined by its CDR3 amino acid sequence together with its V-gene family, and reads lacking a unique V-gene family were excluded. To address suspected cross-contamination and a sequencing artifact, a later analysis removed around 590 highly shared, low-generation-probability nucleotide sequences. A later analysis calculated a clonal expansion index for each public chain from normalized within-repertoire ranks of inferred template counts. In a later analysis, generation probabilities were computed with a VDJ recombination model fitted to out-of-frame rearrangements, and the resulting probabilities were checked against IGoR. Hypergeometric tests were used in a later analysis to score TCR-TCR, TCR-HLA and TCR-CMV co-occurrence, with a repertoire-size bias correction applied to the TCR pairs. To estimate false discovery rates, a later analysis permuted the HLA or CMV assignments 20 times. In a later analysis, co-occurring TCRs were grouped with DBSCAN, and TCRdist sequence similarity was added when clustering was performed within HLA-allele-positive subsets. Repertoires with fewer than 30,000 or more than 120,000 public chains were left out of co-occurrence clustering, as were four to six repertoires with anomalous nucleotide sharing. Not all clones reach the TCRdb copy of this immuneACCESS table, which keeps in-frame sequences only. Checked studies attribute under half of the gap to unresolved V genes and leave the rest unexplained. The DNA gave D and trimming, while V, J and clone size come from that table. The sample profile shows around 230,000 clones; 85% of them were found once. About 0.25% of the sample belongs to the ten largest clones.

The cohort was made up of 500 to 800 healthy bone marrow donors. At the time of sampling, all cohort members were nominally healthy, though unrecorded immune exposures were likely present. The donor tested CMV seronegative and was one of the 352 seronegative cohort members. A peripheral blood sample was provided by each donor, and peripheral blood mononuclear cells were used for TCR beta sequencing. The Qiagen DNeasy Blood Extraction Kit was used to extract genomic DNA from the blood cell samples. This sequence uses TRBV18 and TRBJ2-6, and perhaps TRBD2 as D gene, on 5 matching bases. The sequence came from a girl aged 2 to 9 in good health and CMV-seronegative. Input material: PBMCs. The sequence in DNA is TGTGCCAGCTCACCACAGTCTGGGCAGCGGCGCTCTGGGGCCAACGTCCTGACTTTC. It specifies CASSPQSGQRRSGANVLTF.